These 17 T cell receptor beta chains share one sample of origin, sequenced in a study of memory CD4+ T cells and cytomegalovirus serostatus. Single viable CD3+CD4+CD8-CD45RO+ cells were sorted as the memory CD4+ T cells. Here immunoSEQ multiplex PCR was the method, and the copy in TCRdb shows in-frame clones only, minus some. Of about 25,000 clones in the sample, roughly 76% were seen once. Sequencing used memory CD4+ T cells from blood. All receptors derive from an adult in good health and CMV-seronegative.

The chain couples TRBV7-2 to TRBJ1-1, with TRBD1 identical over 8 bases. Germline assignment: CDR1 SGHTA and CDR2 FQGNSA. J lost 0 bases, V lost 5 bases, and 8 bases had no gene match. The CDR3 is 16 amino acids. The CDR3, as DNA: TGTGCCAGCAGCCCCCGACAGGGGCTTATGAACACTGAAGCTTTCTTT. It translates to CASSPRQGLMNTEAFF.

The V and J genes are TRBV6-1 and TRBJ1-5; D is possibly TRBD1 (6 bases). CDR1 is MNHNS, CDR2 SASEGT, per germline. This CDR3 region has 14 residues. V lost 10 bases and J lost 2, with 15 bases in between. CDR3 nucleotide sequence: TGTGCCACCCAGGTGGAGGGGGGCAATCAGCCCCAGCATTTT. Its protein is CATQVEGGNQPQHF.

The rearrangement links TRBV15 to TRBJ1-5, with D perhaps TRBD1 (5 bases). The CDR3 length is 15 residues. Germline CDR1 is LNHNV and CDR2 is YYDKDF (reference sequence). V was cut by 2 bases and J by 2 bases, with 10 bases left in between. CDR3 residues: CATSRNTGGNQPQHF. CDR3 DNA sequence: TGTGCCACCAGCAGAAATACAGGAGGCAATCAGCCCCAGCATTTT.

The V and J genes are TRBV4-1 and TRBJ2-6; D gene uncertain. The CDR3 runs 13 residues. V was cut by 6 bases and J by 0 bases, with 3 bases left in between. Germline loops: CDR1 MGHRA, CDR2 YSYEKL. The CDR3 loop is CASSFSGANVLTF. The DNA for the CDR3 is TGCGCCAGCAGTTTCTCTGGGGCCAACGTCCTGACTTTC.

The chain recombines TRBV6-5 with TRBJ1-2; maybe TRBD1 (6 bases). Germline V gene sequence: CDR1 MNHEY, CDR2 SVGAGI. The CDR3 spans 11 residues. The V gene lost 2 bases and the J gene lost 13 bases, with 11 bases spanning the gap. In nucleotides, the CDR3 is TGTGCCAGCAGTTACGCGGGGGGCGTCACCTTC. It encodes CASSYAGGVTF.

This CDR3 is CASSLASAHTIYF. CDR3 coding DNA: TGTGCCAGCAGCTTGGCCTCGGCGCACACCATATATTTT. The chain couples TRBV5-4 to TRBJ1-3; D not certain. The CDR3 is 13 residues long. From germline, CDR1 is SGHNT and CDR2 YYREEE (reference sequence). The V end was cut by 0 bases, the J end by 8 bases, with 9 bases between.

The chain links TRBV7-2 to TRBJ2-3, with TRBD2 as a possible D gene (5 bases). The germline V gene encodes CDR1 SGHTA and CDR2 FQGNSA. The CDR3 totals 14 residues. Between the trimmed V and J ends, which lost 5 bases and 0 bases, there was a span of 9 bases. Written as DNA, the CDR3 is TGTGCCAGCAGCCCGACTACGAGCACAGATACGCAGTATTTT. Protein: CASSPTTSTDTQYF.

This chain joins TRBV28 and TRBJ2-6; D gene unclear. With 6 bases removed from V and 2 bases from J, the gap between germline ends came to 11 bases. Germline CDR1 reads MDHEN; CDR2 reads SYDVKM. CDR3 length: 15 amino acids. CDR3 loop: CASSGSEAGANVLTF. CDR3 DNA sequence: TGTGCCAGCAGCGGTAGTGAGGCTGGGGCCAACGTCCTGACTTTC. Based on the CDR3 plus reference TRBV28 and TRBJ2-6, the full variable domain is DVKVTQSSRYLVKRTGEKVFLECVQDMDHENMFWYRQDPGLGLRLIYFSYDVKMKEKGDIPEGYSVSREKKERFSLILESASTNQTSMYLCASSGSEAGANVLTFGAGSRLTVL.

This chain links TRBV5-1 with TRBJ1-1; TRBD1 aligns across 8 bases. V lost 3 bases and J lost 3; bases outside the gene matches: 4. Germline V gene sequence: CDR1 SGHRS, CDR2 YFSETQ. CDR3 length: 14 amino acids. The CDR3 sequence is CASSSDRGYTEAFF. The CDR3, as DNA: TGCGCCAGCAGCTCCGACAGGGGCTACACTGAAGCTTTCTTT. The variable domain in full, completed from reference TRBV5-1 and TRBJ1-1, reads KAGVTQTPRYLIKTRGQQVTLSCSPISGHRSVSWYQQTPGQGLQFLFEYFSETQRNKGNFPGRFSGRQFSNSRSEMNVSTLELGDSALYLCASSSDRGYTEAFFGQGTRLTVV.

This sequence joins TRBV7-9 and TRBJ2-2, with TRBD1 as a possible D gene (6 bases). CDR1 SEHNR and CDR2 FQNEAQ come from the germline V gene (reference sequence). The CDR3 consists of 15 residues. Trimming left V 2 bases short and J 7 bases short, with 14 bases between. In DNA form, the CDR3 reads TGTGCCAGCAGCTTACAGGGGACGGCGGGCGGGGAGCTGTTTTTT. It is translated as CASSLQGTAGGELFF.

CDR3 sequence: CASSSPSGGIHEQFF. The CDR3 DNA is TGTGCCAGCAGCTCCCCGAGCGGGGGGATCCATGAGCAGTTCTTC. The V and J genes are TRBV7-9 and TRBJ2-1, with 9 bases that match TRBD2. With 4 bases clipped from V and 8 bases from J, the junction kept 9 bases outside the gene matches. Germline CDR1 reads SEHNR; CDR2 reads FQNEAQ (reference sequence). The CDR3 consists of 15 residues.

The V and J genes are TRBV6-5 and TRBJ2-3; maybe TRBD2 (6 bases). CDR3 length: 12 residues. Germline V gene lookup returns CDR1 MNHEY and CDR2 SVGAGI. The germline V and J ends were trimmed by 10 bases and 8 bases, with 16 bases remaining between them. CDR3 in amino acids: CATRPEGGTQYF. In DNA form, the CDR3 reads TGTGCCACCAGACCTGAGGGAGGTACGCAGTATTTT.

The V gene is TRBV7-9, the J gene TRBJ2-7; 10 nucleotides align to TRBD1. Looked up from germline, CDR1 is SEHNR and CDR2 is FQNEAQ (reference sequence). J was trimmed by 6 bases and V by 4 bases; bases with no gene match: 3. CDR3 size: 13 residues. The CDR3 bases are TGTGCCAGCAGCTGGGGGACAGGGGCCGAGCAGTACTTC. It is translated as CASSWGTGAEQYF.

The chain has TRBV18 and TRBJ2-3; D is unclear. This CDR3 has 11 residues. Germline V gene sequence: CDR1 KGHSH, CDR2 LQKENI. Trimming took 2 bases from V and 4 from J, leaving 1 base between them. In DNA form, the CDR3 reads TGTGCCAGCTCACCAGCAGATACGCAGTATTTT. Amino acid sequence: CASSPADTQYF.

V usage is TRBV28 and J usage is TRBJ2-5, with D possibly being TRBD2 (6 bases). The CDR3 consists of 14 residues. The germline V and J ends were trimmed by 3 bases and 2 bases, with 10 bases remaining between them. CDR1 MDHEN and CDR2 SYDVKM come from the germline V gene. CDR3 amino acids: CASSFGGLQETQYF. The CDR3 DNA reads as TGTGCCAGCAGTTTCGGGGGACTGCAAGAGACCCAGTACTTC.

The V call is TRBV10-3, the J call TRBJ2-7, with TRBD1 identical over 11 bases. This CDR3 contains 15 residues. V lost 0 bases and J lost 4; bases outside the gene matches: 2. Germline lookup yields CDR1 ENHRY and CDR2 SYGVKD. CDR3 coding DNA: TGTGCCATCAGTGAGTCTAGGGACAGGGGGTACGAGCAGTACTTC. Residues: CAISESRDRGYEQYF.

The V call is TRBV19, the J call TRBJ1-1; 8 nucleotides line up with TRBD1. The V and J ends lost 3 bases and 5 bases, in that order; junction bases with no gene match: 5. Germline assignment: CDR1 LNHDA and CDR2 SQIVND (reference sequence). CDR3 size: 14 residues. The CDR3 protein is CASSIGQGRTEAFF. CDR3 in DNA: TGTGCCAGTAGTATCGGACAGGGCAGGACTGAAGCTTTCTTT.